Listed below are T cell receptor beta chains from one sample, sequenced in a study of cytomegalovirus exposure and HLA in healthy donors. Sequencing used immunoSEQ multiplex PCR; TCRdb keeps in-frame clones, though not all of them. The sample consists of 200,000 to 250,000 clones, about 83% of them appearing once. Sequences were obtained from PBMCs. The receptor set was obtained from a human donor in good health. The CDR3 runs from the conserved cysteine through the conserved F or W. D genes are given only for firm matches. Size is omitted from some rows. Given values are once, few, many or a class for expanded clones.

cdr3_aa	cdr3_nt	clone_size	d_call	v_call	j_call
CASSLQYEQYF	TGTGCCAGCAGCTTGCAGTACGAGCAGTACTTC	-	-	TRBV7-2	TRBJ2-7
CASSFRTGLSNEKLFF	TGTGCCAGCAGCTTCAGGACAGGGTTATCTAATGAAAAACTGTTTTTT	-	TRBD1	TRBV7-8	TRBJ1-4
CASSQDRRESYNEQFF	TGCGCCAGCAGCCAAGATAGGAGGGAGAGCTACAATGAGCAGTTCTTC	-	-	TRBV4-1	TRBJ2-1
CASSIATDTQYF	TGTGCCAGTAGTATAGCGACAGATACGCAGTATTTT	-	-	TRBV19	TRBJ2-3
CASSKLAGYEQYF	TGTGCCAGCAGTAAGCTAGCGGGATACGAGCAGTACTTC	-	TRBD2	TRBV6-5	TRBJ2-7
CASSWQGAYEQFF	TGCGCCAGCAGCTGGCAGGGGGCCTATGAGCAGTTCTTC	-	TRBD1	TRBV5-1	TRBJ2-1
CASSQVVRREGLKWSYNEQFF	TGTGCCAGCAGCCAAGTAGTTAGGCGGGAGGGCCTAAAATGGTCCTACAATGAGCAGTTCTTC	-	TRBD2	TRBV4-2	TRBJ2-1
CAISDEREKPDTQYF	TGTGCCATCAGTGACGAGCGGGAGAAGCCAGATACGCAGTATTTT	-	TRBD2	TRBV10-3	TRBJ2-3
CASIPAGPPRGQYF	TGTGCCAGCATCCCCGCCGGGCCCCCCCGGGGGCAGTACTTC	-	-	TRBV28	TRBJ2-7
CATARDRAESEQYF	TGTGCCACCGCCCGAGACAGGGCGGAAAGCGAGCAGTACTTC	-	TRBD1	TRBV15	TRBJ2-7
CAWSVRRTGEGYTF	TGTGCCTGGAGTGTACGTCGAACAGGGGAAGGCTACACCTTC	few	TRBD1	TRBV30	TRBJ1-2
CASSAQGAQYF	TGTGCCAGCAGCGCACAGGGGGCCCAGTACTTC	-	TRBD1	TRBV2	TRBJ2-5
CASRQDGNSGDTIYF	TGTGCCAGCAGACAGGACGGTAACTCTGGAGACACCATATATTTT	-	-	TRBV2	TRBJ1-3
CASSLEWTSPYEQYF	TGTGCCAGCAGCTTAGAATGGACTAGCCCCTACGAGCAGTACTTC	-	TRBD2	TRBV11-2	TRBJ2-7
CASSLASTNYGYTF	TGTGCCAGCAGCTTAGCCAGTACTAACTATGGCTACACCTTC	once	-	TRBV11-2	TRBJ1-2
CSVPAPQGEQYF	TGCAGCGTTCCGGCTCCCCAGGGAGAGCAGTACTTC	-	-	TRBV29-1	TRBJ2-7
CASSPRGRITDTQYF	TGCGCCAGCAGCCCCAGGGGGCGCATCACAGATACGCAGTATTTT	-	TRBD1	TRBV4-3	TRBJ2-3
CASSPGLAGENTGELFF	TGTGCCAGCAGCCCGGGACTAGCGGGAGAGAACACCGGGGAGCTGTTTTTT	-	TRBD2	TRBV7-8	TRBJ2-2
CASSLTPSGYTGELFF	TGTGCCAGCAGCTTAACGCCTAGCGGGTACACCGGGGAGCTGTTTTTT	-	TRBD2	TRBV7-3	TRBJ2-2
CASSELGLAGTDTQYF	TGTGCCAGCAGTGAATTGGGACTAGCAGGCACAGATACGCAGTATTTT	many	TRBD2	TRBV25-1	TRBJ2-3
CASRPVAGGPNEQFF	TGTGCCAGTAGGCCAGTGGCGGGAGGGCCAAATGAGCAGTTCTTC	-	TRBD2	TRBV19	TRBJ2-1
CASSSQGANTQYF	TGTGCCAGCAGCAGTCAGGGGGCAAATACGCAGTATTTT	few	TRBD1	TRBV6-5	TRBJ2-3
CAIRGHPNTEAFF	TGTGCCATCAGGGGACACCCGAACACTGAAGCTTTCTTT	few	-	TRBV10-3	TRBJ1-1
CASIGGTFRDNNQPQHF	TGTGCCAGTATTGGGGGAACATTCCGGGACAACAATCAGCCCCAGCATTTT	-	-	TRBV19	TRBJ1-5
CASSQDRGWVDYGYTF	TGCGCCAGCAGCCAAGATAGAGGGTGGGTTGACTATGGCTACACCTTC	-	-	TRBV4-1	TRBJ1-2
CASSLGRGVQETQYF	TGTGCCAGCAGCTTAGGTCGGGGAGTTCAAGAGACCCAGTACTTC	-	-	TRBV7-8	TRBJ2-5
CASSVVGLAGFRAGELFF	TGTGCCAGCAGCGTAGTAGGACTAGCGGGCTTCAGGGCCGGGGAGCTGTTTTTT	-	TRBD2	TRBV9	TRBJ2-2
CASSEFPQGNSPLHF	TGTGCCAGCAGTGAATTTCCACAGGGGAATTCACCCCTCCACTTT	few	TRBD1	TRBV25-1	TRBJ1-6
CASSSGVGQPQHF	TGTGCCAGCAGCTCGGGGGTAGGCCAGCCCCAGCATTTT	-	-	TRBV4-2	TRBJ1-5
CASSWGQQLNEQFF	TGTGCCAGCAGTTGGGGACAACAGCTCAATGAGCAGTTCTTC	-	-	TRBV6-1	TRBJ2-1
CASSLGLAAAGELFF	TGCGCCAGCAGCTTGGGACTAGCGGCGGCCGGGGAGCTGTTTTTT	-	TRBD2	TRBV5-1	TRBJ2-2
CASSFTGSNTGELFF	TGTGCCAGCAGTTTTACAGGGTCGAACACCGGGGAGCTGTTTTTT	-	-	TRBV2	TRBJ2-2
CASSQDLTGTDTQYF	TGTGCCAGCAGCCAAGATCTTACTGGCACAGATACGCAGTATTTT	-	-	TRBV4-2	TRBJ2-3
CSVQQGSYEQYF	TGCAGCGTACAACAGGGTTCCTACGAGCAGTACTTC	-	-	TRBV29-1	TRBJ2-7
CASSLGREEVGELFF	TGTGCCAGCAGTTTGGGGCGGGAGGAGGTCGGGGAGCTGTTTTTT	-	TRBD2	TRBV28	TRBJ2-2
CASSLDAGTEAFF	TGTGCCAGCAGCTTAGATGCGGGGACTGAAGCTTTCTTT	-	-	TRBV11-2	TRBJ1-1
CASSFGTGAEKLFF	TGCGCCAGCAGCTTTGGTACAGGGGCTGAAAAACTGTTTTTT	-	TRBD1	TRBV5-1	TRBJ1-4
CASSAGGLGNIQYF	TGTGCCAGCAGCGCCGGGGGTTTGGGTAACATTCAGTACTTC	-	-	TRBV9	TRBJ2-4
CASSFSDTQYF	TGTGCCAGCAGCTTCTCAGATACGCAGTATTTT	-	-	TRBV7-9	TRBJ2-3
CASSPRTGPYEQYF	TGTGCCAGCAGTCCGAGGACAGGGCCCTACGAGCAGTACTTC	-	TRBD1	TRBV27	TRBJ2-7
CASSFSGTYNEQFF	TGTGCCAGCAGTTTTAGCGGAACCTACAATGAGCAGTTCTTC	-	-	TRBV7-3	TRBJ2-1
CASSRTSGRALGEQYF	TGTGCCAGCAGCCGCACTAGCGGGAGGGCCCTTGGAGAGCAGTACTTC	-	TRBD2	TRBV7-2	TRBJ2-7
CASKTGQGAYEQYF	TGTGCCAGCAAGACGGGACAGGGGGCCTACGAGCAGTACTTC	-	TRBD1	TRBV6-5	TRBJ2-7
CSVGQSLNYGYTF	TGCAGCGTTGGACAGTCGCTTAACTATGGCTACACCTTC	-	-	TRBV29-1	TRBJ1-2
CASSLVSGENIQYF	TGTGCCAGCAGCTTAGTTTCGGGAGAAAACATTCAGTACTTC	-	-	TRBV7-9	TRBJ2-4
CASSLELRGYTF	TGTGCCAGCAGCTTAGAACTCCGGGGCTACACCTTC	-	-	TRBV7-9	TRBJ1-2
CASAWGGEDYGYTF	TGTGCCAGCGCCTGGGGCGGAGAGGACTATGGCTACACCTTC	-	-	TRBV7-2	TRBJ1-2
CASSLGGRGREQYF	TGTGCCAGCAGCTTAGGGGGCAGGGGGCGCGAGCAGTACTTC	-	TRBD1	TRBV11-2	TRBJ2-7